This T cell receptor (beta chain) was sequenced in a study of shared clonotypes between healthy human individuals. It was at deep level that the assay was run. Some clones are missing from TCRdb's copy, which holds only in-frame ones; the method was immunoSEQ multiplex PCR. The sample yields roughly 2.6 million clones, roughly nine tenths seen once. For this clone: Its antigen remains unidentified.

Study observations and caveats: It was observed that approximately 5% of naive CD4 clonotypes were shared across a handful of donors.

The germline CDR1 and CDR2 sequences are MNHEY and SVGAGI. This CDR3 region has 15 residues. V shed 2 bases, J shed 0 bases, and the junction held 4 bases outside the gene matches. The chain links TRBV6-5 to TRBJ2-7, with TRBD2 matching over 7 bases. The sequenced sample consisted of naive CD4+ T cells sorted from blood. The subset was: CD45RA+ positively selected. The clonotype comes from a man aged 18 to 29 in good health. DNA of the CDR3: TGTGCCAGCAGTTACCTCCGGGAGGTCTCCTACGAGCAGTACTTC. Its protein is CASSYLREVSYEQYF.